The rows below give T cell receptor beta chains drawn from one sample of a study of vaccination effects on CD4 cells after COVID-19. Generated by immunoSEQ multiplex PCR, the TCRdb table keeps only in-frame clones and is missing some. The top ten hold more than 30% of the sample, which has more than 35,000 clones, under 80% seen once. These receptors' targets are unknown. The sample in question was CD4+ T cells from PBMCs cultured with a peptide pool, obtained before COVID-19 vaccination. Receptor source: a human donor who had a prior SARS-CoV-2 infection. Both conserved end residues are part of each CDR3. A D gene is named only where the DNA matches it firmly. Where a row states a size, it is once, few, many or the class of an expanded clone; other rows omit it.

v_gene,j_gene,d_gene,abundance,CDR3aa,CDR3nt
TRBV4-2,TRBJ2-7,TRBD1,once,CASSQAGTGSVLEQYF,TGTGCCAGCAGCCAGGCCGGGACAGGGAGCGTACTAGAGCAGTACTTC
TRBV6-5,TRBJ2-7,NA,NA,CASSYSWGYSYEQYF,TGTGCCAGCAGTTACTCATGGGGATACTCCTACGAGCAGTACTTC
TRBV5-1,TRBJ1-1,TRBD1,once,CASSRDRGNTEAFF,TGCGCCAGTAGCCGGGACAGGGGGAACACTGAAGCTTTCTTT
TRBV9,TRBJ2-3,NA,NA,CASSVGGVSLTDTQYF,TGTGCCAGCAGCGTAGGAGGGGTCTCCTTAACAGATACGCAGTATTTT
TRBV11-3,TRBJ2-1,TRBD2,NA,CASSRREGSDEQFF,TGTGCCAGCAGCCGGCGGGAGGGTAGCGATGAGCAGTTCTTC
TRBV29-1,TRBJ2-5,NA,NA,CSADLLARTRTQYF,TGCAGCGCGGACTTGCTAGCGCGGACCAGAACCCAGTACTTC
TRBV4-1,TRBJ1-6,NA,NA,CASSQDGRRGSPLHF,TGCGCCAGCAGCCAAGACGGCCGGCGGGGATCACCCCTCCACTTT
TRBV7-2,TRBJ1-1,TRBD1,NA,CASSFRSGGEAFF,TGTGCCAGCAGCTTTCGATCAGGGGGCGAAGCTTTCTTT
TRBV5-4,TRBJ2-2,NA,NA,CASSLVGYAGELFF,TGTGCCAGCAGCTTGGTGGGATATGCCGGGGAGCTGTTTTTT
TRBV18,TRBJ1-6,NA,NA,CASSLVRGGPMNSPLHF,TGTGCCAGCTCACTCGTTCGTGGGGGGCCCATGAATTCACCCCTCCACTTT
TRBV5-1,TRBJ1-6,NA,NA,CASSLDRRQGTSPLHF,TGCGCCAGCAGCTTGGATAGGCGGCAGGGTACTTCACCCCTCCACTTT
TRBV5-4,TRBJ2-7,TRBD1,NA,CASSRTGGRYEQYF,TGTGCCAGCAGCCGGACAGGGGGACGGTACGAGCAGTACTTC
TRBV3-1/TRBV3-2,TRBJ1-5,NA,NA,CASSQAFQAQPQHF,TGTGCCAGCAGTCAAGCTTTCCAGGCTCAGCCCCAGCATTTT
TRBV9,TRBJ2-5,NA,NA,CASSVGAALRETQYF,TGTGCCAGCAGCGTAGGGGCAGCCCTTAGGGAGACCCAGTACTTC
TRBV3-1/TRBV3-2,TRBJ2-6,NA,once,CASAIRGANVLTF,TGTGCCAGCGCTATACGGGGGGCCAACGTCCTGACTTTC
TRBV5-1,TRBJ2-7,NA,once,CASSLGPTSYEQYF,TGCGCCAGCAGCTTGGGGCCGACTTCCTACGAGCAGTACTTC
TRBV5-4,TRBJ1-2,NA,NA,CASSSPRDSSYGYTF,TGTGCCAGCAGCTCTCCCCGGGACTCAAGCTATGGCTACACCTTC
TRBV11-3,TRBJ2-7,TRBD2,NA,CASSLESQREAYEQYF,TGTGCCAGCAGCTTAGAATCCCAGCGGGAAGCCTACGAGCAGTACTTC
TRBV7-6,TRBJ2-7,NA,NA,CASSLFLPGFGEQYF,TGTGCCAGCAGCTTATTCCTCCCGGGATTTGGAGAGCAGTACTTC
TRBV5-6,TRBJ2-6,NA,many,CASSLGVSGANVLTF,TGTGCCAGCAGCTTGGGAGTCTCTGGGGCCAACGTCCTGACTTTC
TRBV7-8,TRBJ1-1,NA,NA,CASSPIRTEAFF,TGTGCCAGCAGCCCCATCCGCACTGAAGCTTTCTTT
TRBV27,TRBJ1-3,NA,NA,CASSLKPWGGNSGNTIYF,TGTGCCAGCAGTTTAAAGCCTTGGGGCGGAAACTCTGGAAACACCATATATTTT
TRBV4-3,TRBJ1-4,TRBD1,few,CASSHRIGTVNEKLFF,TGCGCCAGCAGCCACCGAATTGGGACAGTTAATGAAAAACTGTTTTTT
TRBV6-2/TRBV6-3,TRBJ1-1,NA,NA,CASSQKTEAFF,TGTGCCAGCAGTCAGAAAACTGAAGCTTTCTTT
TRBV7-9,TRBJ1-5,NA,NA,CASSLGQGPNQPQHF,TGTGCCAGCAGCTTAGGGCAGGGGCCAAATCAGCCCCAGCATTTT
TRBV5-5,TRBJ2-7,TRBD1,NA,CASSSRSYRTGENEQYF,TGTGCCAGCAGCTCCCGTTCGTACCGGACAGGGGAAAACGAGCAGTACTTC
TRBV2,TRBJ2-3,NA,once,CASSETTGADTQYF,TGTGCCAGCAGTGAGACAACGGGGGCAGATACGCAGTATTTT
TRBV4-3,TRBJ2-3,NA,NA,CASSHESPDTQYF,TGCGCCAGCAGTCACGAAAGTCCAGATACGCAGTATTTT
TRBV7-9,TRBJ2-3,NA,NA,CASSEVGVAVTDTQYF,TGTGCCAGCAGCGAGGTTGGAGTAGCGGTCACAGATACGCAGTATTTT
TRBV7-3,TRBJ1-1,NA,once,CASSSGPSNTEAFF,TGTGCCAGCAGCTCCGGGCCTAGTAACACTGAAGCTTTCTTT
TRBV19,TRBJ2-1,TRBD1,NA,CASSIRGSYNEQFF,TGTGCCAGTAGTATCAGGGGGTCCTACAATGAGCAGTTCTTC
TRBV29-1,TRBJ2-5,TRBD1,few,CSVSGQGVRETQYF,TGCAGCGTGTCGGGACAGGGGGTCAGGGAGACCCAGTACTTC
TRBV3-1/TRBV3-2,TRBJ2-1,TRBD1,NA,CASSDLDRVHEQFF,TGTGCCAGCAGCGATTTAGACAGGGTACATGAGCAGTTCTTC
TRBV3-1/TRBV3-2,TRBJ2-1,TRBD2,NA,CASSQEVMKGLAGGLSSYNEQFF,TGTGCCAGCAGCCAAGAGGTTATGAAGGGACTAGCGGGAGGGTTGAGCTCCTACAATGAGCAGTTCTTC
TRBV4-1,TRBJ2-2,NA,NA,CASSQAPWRNTGELFF,TGCGCCAGCAGCCAAGCCCCGTGGAGGAACACCGGGGAGCTGTTTTTT
TRBV19,TRBJ1-1,TRBD1,NA,CASSKTGGDRRAFF,TGTGCCAGTAGTAAGACAGGGGGGGACCGTCGAGCTTTCTTT
TRBV5-4,TRBJ2-5,NA,NA,CASSHRDFETQYF,TGTGCCAGCAGCCATCGGGACTTTGAGACCCAGTACTTC
TRBV24-1,TRBJ1-4,TRBD1,NA,CATSDFRDRGEKLFF,TGTGCCACCAGTGATTTCCGGGACAGGGGCGAAAAACTGTTTTTT
TRBV3-1/TRBV3-2,TRBJ1-2,NA,NA,CASSQGEFYGYTF,TGTGCCAGCAGCCAAGGGGAGTTCTATGGCTACACCTTC
TRBV6-1,TRBJ1-2,TRBD1,NA,CASSDPGGSSNYGYTF,TGTGCCAGCAGTGATCCAGGGGGCTCCTCGAACTATGGCTACACCTTC
TRBV5-1,TRBJ1-1,TRBD1,NA,CASTLYIGTGEGGTEAFF,TGCGCCAGCACTCTCTATATCGGGACAGGGGAAGGCGGCACTGAAGCTTTCTTT
TRBV2,TRBJ1-6,NA,NA,CASVEQPPQGSLHF,TGTGCCAGCGTTGAGCAGCCACCTCAGGGATCCCTCCACTTT
TRBV4-2,TRBJ2-7,TRBD1,NA,CASSQARTGGRGEQYF,TGTGCCAGCAGCCAAGCTAGGACAGGGGGCCGAGGGGAGCAGTACTTC
TRBV7-3,TRBJ2-1,NA,NA,CASSPGQSYNEQFF,TGTGCCAGCAGCCCTGGACAATCCTACAATGAGCAGTTCTTC
TRBV10-3,TRBJ2-7,TRBD2,NA,CATTSGGSYEQYF,TGTGCTACTACTAGCGGGGGGTCCTACGAGCAGTACTTC
TRBV7-9,TRBJ2-5,TRBD2,NA,CASSLPAGRGTQYF,TGTGCCAGCAGCTTACCTGCGGGGAGGGGGACCCAGTACTTC
TRBV3-1/TRBV3-2,TRBJ2-7,NA,once,CASSNIPSGEQYF,TGTGCCAGCAGCAATATCCCTTCCGGGGAGCAGTACTTC
TRBV29-1,TRBJ2-7,NA,NA,CSARTSYEQYF,TGCAGCGCTCGGACCTCCTACGAGCAGTACTTC
TRBV4-2,TRBJ1-6,TRBD1,NA,CASSQEGGGGSPLHF,TGTGCCAGCAGCCAAGAAGGAGGGGGCGGTTCACCCCTCCACTTT
TRBV7-2,TRBJ1-6,TRBD1,NA,CASSAGQGFHF,TGTGCCAGCAGCGCGGGACAGGGCTTCCACTTT